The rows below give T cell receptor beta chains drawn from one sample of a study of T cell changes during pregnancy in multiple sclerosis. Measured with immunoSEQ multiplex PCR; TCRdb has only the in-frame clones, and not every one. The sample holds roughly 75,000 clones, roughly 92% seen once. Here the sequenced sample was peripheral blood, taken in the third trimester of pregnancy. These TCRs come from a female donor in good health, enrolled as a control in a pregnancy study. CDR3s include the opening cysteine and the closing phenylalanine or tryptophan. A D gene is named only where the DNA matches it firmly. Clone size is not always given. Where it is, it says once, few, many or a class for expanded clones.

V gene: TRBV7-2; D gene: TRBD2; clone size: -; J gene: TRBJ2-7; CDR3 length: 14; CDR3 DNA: TGTGCCAGCAGTCGACTAGCGGGGACCTACGAGCAGTACTTC; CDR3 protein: CASSRLAGTYEQYF
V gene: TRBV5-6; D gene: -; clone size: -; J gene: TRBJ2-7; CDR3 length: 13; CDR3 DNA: TGTGCCAGCAGCCCAGGGCCTGTGTACGAGCAGTACTTC; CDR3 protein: CASSPGPVYEQYF
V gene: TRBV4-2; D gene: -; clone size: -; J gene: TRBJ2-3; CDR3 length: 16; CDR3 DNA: TGTGCCAGCAGCCAAGATCGGGCGGGTGGCACAGATACGCAGTATTTT; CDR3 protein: CASSQDRAGGTDTQYF
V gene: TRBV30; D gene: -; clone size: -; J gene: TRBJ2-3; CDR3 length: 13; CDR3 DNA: TGTGCCTGGAGTGCCTACCCAACAGATACGCAGTATTTT; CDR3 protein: CAWSAYPTDTQYF
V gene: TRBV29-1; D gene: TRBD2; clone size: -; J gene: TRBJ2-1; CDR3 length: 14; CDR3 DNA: TGCAGCGTGAAAGCGGGAGAGGGGTACAATGAGCAGTTCTTC; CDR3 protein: CSVKAGEGYNEQFF
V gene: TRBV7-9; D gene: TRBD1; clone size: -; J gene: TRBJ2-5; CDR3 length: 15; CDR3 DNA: TGTGCCAGCAGTCAGAGACAGGGGGCGCGGGAGACCCAGTACTTC; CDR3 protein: CASSQRQGARETQYF
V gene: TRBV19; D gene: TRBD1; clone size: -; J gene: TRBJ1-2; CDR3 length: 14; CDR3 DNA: TGTGCCAGTAGTAGGGACAGGACGAACTATGGCTACACCTTC; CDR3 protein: CASSRDRTNYGYTF
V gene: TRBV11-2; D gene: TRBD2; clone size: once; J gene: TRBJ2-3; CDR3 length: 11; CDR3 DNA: TGTGCCAGCCGGGGGGCAGATACGCAGTATTTT; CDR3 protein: CASRGADTQYF
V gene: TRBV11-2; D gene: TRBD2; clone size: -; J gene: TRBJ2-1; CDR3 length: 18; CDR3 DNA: TGTGCCAGCAGCTTAGGAATGGCCAGCGGGAGCTCCTACAATGAGCAGTTCTTC; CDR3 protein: CASSLGMASGSSYNEQFF
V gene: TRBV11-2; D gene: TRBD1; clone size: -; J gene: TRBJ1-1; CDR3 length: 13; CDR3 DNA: TGTGCCAGCAGCTTCACAGGGGACACTGAAGCTTTCTTT; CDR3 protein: CASSFTGDTEAFF
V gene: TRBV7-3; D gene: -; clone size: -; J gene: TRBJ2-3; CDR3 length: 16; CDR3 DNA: TGTGCCAGCAGCACCGGCCGGGATCCTAGCACAGATACGCAGTATTTT; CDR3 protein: CASSTGRDPSTDTQYF
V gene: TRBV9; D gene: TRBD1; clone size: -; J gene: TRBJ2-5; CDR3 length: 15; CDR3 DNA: TGTGCCAGCGCTCGGGAGACAGGGGGCCGACAGACCCAGTACTTC; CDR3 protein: CASARETGGRQTQYF
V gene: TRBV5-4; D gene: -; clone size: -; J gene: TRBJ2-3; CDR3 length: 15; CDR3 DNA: TGTGCCAGCAGTGAAGGGGGATTTGGTACAGATACGCAGTATTTT; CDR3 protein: CASSEGGFGTDTQYF
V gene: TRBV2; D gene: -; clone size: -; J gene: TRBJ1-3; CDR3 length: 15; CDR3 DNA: TGTGCCAGCACTTCATCGCGTTTCTCTGGAAACACCATATATTTT; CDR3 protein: CASTSSRFSGNTIYF
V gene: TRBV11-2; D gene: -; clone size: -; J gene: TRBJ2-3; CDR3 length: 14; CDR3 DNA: TGTGCCAGCAGCTTACAGGGATCGAGGGATACGCAGTATTTT; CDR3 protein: CASSLQGSRDTQYF
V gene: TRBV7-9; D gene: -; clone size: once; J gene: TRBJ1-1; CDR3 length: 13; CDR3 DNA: TGTGCCAGCAGCCTAGATAGAGCAGGGGCCCGTTCTTTT; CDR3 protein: CASSLDRAGARSF
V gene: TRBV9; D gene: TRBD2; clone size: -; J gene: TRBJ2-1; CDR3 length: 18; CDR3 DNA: TGTGCCAGCAGCTCAAGTACACTAGCGGGGTTTGTTGTGGATGAGCAGTTCTTC; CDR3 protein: CASSSSTLAGFVVDEQFF
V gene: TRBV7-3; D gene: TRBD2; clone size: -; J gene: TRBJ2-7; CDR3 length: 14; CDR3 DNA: TGTGCCAGCAGCATGACTAGCGACCCCTACGAGCAGTACTTC; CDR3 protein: CASSMTSDPYEQYF
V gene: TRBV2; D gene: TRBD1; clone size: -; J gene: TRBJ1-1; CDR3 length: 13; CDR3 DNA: TGTGCCAGCAGCGGACAGGGGAACACTGAAGCTTTCTTT; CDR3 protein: CASSGQGNTEAFF
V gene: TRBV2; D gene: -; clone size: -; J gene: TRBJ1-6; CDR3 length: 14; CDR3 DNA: TGTGCCAGCAGTGATTCAGGGTATGGTTCACCCCTCCACTTT; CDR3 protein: CASSDSGYGSPLHF
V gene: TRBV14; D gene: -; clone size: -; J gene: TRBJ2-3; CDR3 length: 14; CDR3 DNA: TGTGCCAGCAGTCGGGGGGCGTACACAGATACGCAGTATTTT; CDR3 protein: CASSRGAYTDTQYF
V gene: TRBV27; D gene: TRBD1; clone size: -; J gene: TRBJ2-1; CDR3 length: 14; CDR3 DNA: TGTGCCACCTCGCCGGGACAGGGGGCGAATGAGCAGTTCTTC; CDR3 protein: CATSPGQGANEQFF
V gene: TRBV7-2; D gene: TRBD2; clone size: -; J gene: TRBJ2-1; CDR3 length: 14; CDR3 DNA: TGTGCCAGCCAAGGGACTAGCGGCTACAATGAGCAGTTCTTC; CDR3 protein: CASQGTSGYNEQFF
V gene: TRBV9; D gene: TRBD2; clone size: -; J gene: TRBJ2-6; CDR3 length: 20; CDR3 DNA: TGTGCCAGCAGCGTAACCCTTTGGAGCGGGGGGGCCACTGGGGCCAACGTCCTGACTTTC; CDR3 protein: CASSVTLWSGGATGANVLTF
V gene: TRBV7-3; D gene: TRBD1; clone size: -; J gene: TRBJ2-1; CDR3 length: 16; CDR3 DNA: TGTGCCAGCAGCTTATTGGGACAGGGGGCGTCTAGTGAGCAGTTCTTC; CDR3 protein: CASSLLGQGASSEQFF
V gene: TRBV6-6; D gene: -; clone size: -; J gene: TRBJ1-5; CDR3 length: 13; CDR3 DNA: TGTGCCAGCCTCAGGGGTTTAGATCAGCCCCAGCATTTT; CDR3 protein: CASLRGLDQPQHF
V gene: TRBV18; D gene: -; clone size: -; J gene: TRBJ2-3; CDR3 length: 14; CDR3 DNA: TGTGCCAGCTCACAGGGGCCGAAGACAGATACGCAGTATTTT; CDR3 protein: CASSQGPKTDTQYF
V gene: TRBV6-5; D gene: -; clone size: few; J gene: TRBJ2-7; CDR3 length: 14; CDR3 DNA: TGTGCCAGCAGCCACCAGGGACTCTCCTACGAGCAGTACTTC; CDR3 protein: CASSHQGLSYEQYF
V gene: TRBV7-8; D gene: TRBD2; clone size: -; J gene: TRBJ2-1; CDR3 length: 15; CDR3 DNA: TGTGCCAGCAGGGCGGGACTAGCGGGAGTTTTTGAGCAGTTCTTC; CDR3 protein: CASRAGLAGVFEQFF
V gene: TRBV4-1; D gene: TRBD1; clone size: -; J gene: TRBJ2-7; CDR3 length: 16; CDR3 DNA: TGCGCCAGCAGCCAAGATACCGGGACAGGGAGTCACGAGCAGTACTTC; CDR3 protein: CASSQDTGTGSHEQYF
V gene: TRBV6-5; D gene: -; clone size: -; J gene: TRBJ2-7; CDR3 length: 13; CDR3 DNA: TGTGCCAGCAGTCCAGGTATCGGAGCGGGGCAGTACTTC; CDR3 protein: CASSPGIGAGQYF
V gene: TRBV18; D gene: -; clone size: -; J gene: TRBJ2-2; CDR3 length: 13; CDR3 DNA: TGTGCCAGCTCATCCCAGGACACCGGGGAGCTGTTTTTT; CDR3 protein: CASSSQDTGELFF
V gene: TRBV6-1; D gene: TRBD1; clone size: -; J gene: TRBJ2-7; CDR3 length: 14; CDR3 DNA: TGTGCCAGCAGTGCGGGGACAGGGCTCTACGAGCAGTACTTC; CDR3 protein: CASSAGTGLYEQYF
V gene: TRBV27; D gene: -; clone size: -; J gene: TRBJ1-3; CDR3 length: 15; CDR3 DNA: TGTGCCAGCAGTTCTCCATCACAGGGCAGAAACACCATATATTTT; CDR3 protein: CASSSPSQGRNTIYF
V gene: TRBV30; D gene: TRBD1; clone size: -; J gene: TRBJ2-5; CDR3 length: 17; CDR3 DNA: TGTGCCTGGAGTGTACCCCCCCGACAGGGCTGGGCAGAGACCCAGTACTTC; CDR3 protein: CAWSVPPRQGWAETQYF
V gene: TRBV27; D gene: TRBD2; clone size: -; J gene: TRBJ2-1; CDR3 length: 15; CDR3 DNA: TGTGCCAGCAGTTTATGGGCTAGCGGTTACAATGAGCAGTTCTTC; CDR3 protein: CASSLWASGYNEQFF
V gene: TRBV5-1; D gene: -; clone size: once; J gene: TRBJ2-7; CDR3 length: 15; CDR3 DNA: TGCGCCAGCAGCCTGGGCGGAGCGGCCGCCTACGAGCAGTACTTC; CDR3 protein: CASSLGGAAAYEQYF
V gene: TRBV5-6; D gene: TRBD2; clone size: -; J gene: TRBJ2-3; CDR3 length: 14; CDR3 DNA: TGTGCCAGCCTTACCGGGGGGGTCCCGGATACGCAGTATTTT; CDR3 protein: CASLTGGVPDTQYF
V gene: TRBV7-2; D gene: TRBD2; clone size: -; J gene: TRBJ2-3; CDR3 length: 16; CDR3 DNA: TGTGCCAGCAGCTGGACTAGCGGGGGGGCCCCAGATACGCAGTATTTT; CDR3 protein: CASSWTSGGAPDTQYF
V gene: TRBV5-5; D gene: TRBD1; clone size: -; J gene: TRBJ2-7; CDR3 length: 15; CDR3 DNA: TGTGCCAGCAGCTCACCGACAGGGGTCGTCTACGAGCAGTACTTC; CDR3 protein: CASSSPTGVVYEQYF
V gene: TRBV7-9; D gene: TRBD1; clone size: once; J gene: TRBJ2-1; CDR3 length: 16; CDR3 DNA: TGTGCCAGCAGCTTAGCCTACGGGACAGGGTCTAATGAGCAGTTCTTC; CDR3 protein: CASSLAYGTGSNEQFF
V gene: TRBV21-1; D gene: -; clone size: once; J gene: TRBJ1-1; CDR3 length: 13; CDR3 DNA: TGTGCCAGCAGCAAACAGGGGAGCACTGAAGCTTTCTTT; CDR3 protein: CASSKQGSTEAFF
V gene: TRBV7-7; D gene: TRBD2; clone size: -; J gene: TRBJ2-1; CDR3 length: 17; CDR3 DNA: TGTGCTAGCAGCTTAGCCAGCAATAGAAGCGGGGGAGATGAGCAGTTCTTC; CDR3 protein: CASSLASNRSGGDEQFF
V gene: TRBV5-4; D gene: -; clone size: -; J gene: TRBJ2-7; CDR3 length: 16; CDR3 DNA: TGTGCCAGCAGCGGAGCGGACTCCACTCCCTCCTACGAGCAGTACTTC; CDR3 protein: CASSGADSTPSYEQYF
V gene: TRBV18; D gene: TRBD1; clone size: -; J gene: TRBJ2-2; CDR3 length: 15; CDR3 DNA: TGTGCCAGCTCACCTACAGGGGGGCTCACCGGGGAGCTGTTTTTT; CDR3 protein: CASSPTGGLTGELFF
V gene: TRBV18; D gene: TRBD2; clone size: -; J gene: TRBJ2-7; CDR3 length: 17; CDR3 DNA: TGTGCCAGCTCCCTTTCGACTAGCGGGAAATATTCTTACGAGCAGTACTTC; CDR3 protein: CASSLSTSGKYSYEQYF
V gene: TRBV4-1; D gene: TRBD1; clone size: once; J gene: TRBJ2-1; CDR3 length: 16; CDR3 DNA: TGCGCCAGCAGCCTCGGACAGGGAGGTTCCTACAATGAGCAGTTCTTC; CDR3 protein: CASSLGQGGSYNEQFF
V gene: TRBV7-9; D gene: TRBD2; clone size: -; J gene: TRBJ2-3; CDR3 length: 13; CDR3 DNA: TGTGCCAGCAGCCACCAGCAAGGACTAGGTGGTTATTTT; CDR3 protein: CASSHQQGLGGYF
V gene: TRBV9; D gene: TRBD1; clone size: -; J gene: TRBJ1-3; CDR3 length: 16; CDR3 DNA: TGTGCCAGCAGTACATCCGGGACAGGGGCTGGAAACACCATATATTTT; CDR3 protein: CASSTSGTGAGNTIYF
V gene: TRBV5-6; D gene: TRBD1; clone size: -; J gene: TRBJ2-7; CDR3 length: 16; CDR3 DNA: TGTGCCAGCAGCTGGGGGAGTTGGACAGGCTCCTACGAGCAGTACTTC; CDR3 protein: CASSWGSWTGSYEQYF
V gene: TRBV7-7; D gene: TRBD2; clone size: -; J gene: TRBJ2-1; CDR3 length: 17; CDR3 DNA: TGTGCTAGCAGCTTAGGGTCAGCACTAGCGGGTTACAATGAGCAGTTCTTC; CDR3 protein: CASSLGSALAGYNEQFF
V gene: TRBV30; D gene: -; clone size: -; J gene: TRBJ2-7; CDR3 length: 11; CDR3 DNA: TGTGCCTGGAGACAGTTCTACGAGCAGTACTTC; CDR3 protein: CAWRQFYEQYF
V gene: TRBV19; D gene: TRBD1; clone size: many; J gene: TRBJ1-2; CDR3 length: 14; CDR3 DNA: TGTGCCAGTACCAGGACAGGGGGCAGCTATGGCTACACCTTC; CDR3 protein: CASTRTGGSYGYTF
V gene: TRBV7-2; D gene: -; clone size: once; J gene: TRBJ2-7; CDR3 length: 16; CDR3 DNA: TGTGCCAGCAGCTTAGAAGGGACTTACGGCCTACGAGTGCAGTACTTC; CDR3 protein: CASSLEGTYGLRVQYF